The present T cell receptor beta chain was sequenced within a study of control samples from healthy donors and cancer patients. Trimming removed 0 bases at V and 10 bases at J, with 10 bases between. CDR3 length: 13 amino acids. Germline CDR1 is SGHAT and CDR2 is FQNNGV. Measured with immunoSEQ multiplex PCR; TCRdb has only the in-frame clones, and not every one. The data show 100,000 to 150,000 clones, 75% to 95% seen once. This clone was seen once. Different DNA sequences within this sample yield the same CDR3. The chain has TRBV11-2 and TRBJ2-1; D not resolved. Input material: blood. This TCR was sampled from a man aged 35 to 55 in good health. This chain's CDR3 is CASSLEVHREQFF. The CDR3 DNA reads as TGTGCCAGCAGCTTAGAGGTCCATAGGGAGCAGTTCTTC.